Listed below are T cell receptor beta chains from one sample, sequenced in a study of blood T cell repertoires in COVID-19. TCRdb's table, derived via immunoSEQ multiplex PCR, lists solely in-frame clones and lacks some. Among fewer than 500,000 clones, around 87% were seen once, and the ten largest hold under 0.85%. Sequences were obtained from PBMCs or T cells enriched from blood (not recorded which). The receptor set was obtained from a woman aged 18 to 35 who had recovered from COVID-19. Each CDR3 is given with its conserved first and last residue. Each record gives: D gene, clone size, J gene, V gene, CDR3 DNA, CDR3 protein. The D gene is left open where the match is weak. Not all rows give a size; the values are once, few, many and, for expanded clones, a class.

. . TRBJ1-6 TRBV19 TGTGCCAGTACCCCCGTGTTAGCGGCTTCACCCCTCCACTTT CASTPVLAASPLHF
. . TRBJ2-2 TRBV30 TGTGCCTGGATGCCCTCGCGAATCGGGGAGCTGTTTTTT CAWMPSRIGELFF
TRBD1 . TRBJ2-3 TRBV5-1 TGCGCCAGCACTCTGGACAGGAATGTGGATACGCAGTATTTT CASTLDRNVDTQYF
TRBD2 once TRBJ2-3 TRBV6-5 TGTGCCATCCCCCGCGTTCCAGCGGGAACAGATACGCAGTATTTT CAIPRVPAGTDTQYF
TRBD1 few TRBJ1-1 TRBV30 TGTGCCTGGAGTTCACAGGGGGCTGGCGCTGAAGCTTTCTTT CAWSSQGAGAEAFF
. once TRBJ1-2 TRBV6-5 TGTGCCAGCATCCGGGCAGGGACAACTAACTATGGCTACACCTTC CASIRAGTTNYGYTF
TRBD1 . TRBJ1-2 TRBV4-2 TGTGCCAGCAGCCAGGAGGACCAGGGGGACTATGGCTACACCTTC CASSQEDQGDYGYTF
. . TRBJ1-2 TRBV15 TGTGCCACCAGCAGAGACAGAAACTATGGCTACACCTTC CATSRDRNYGYTF
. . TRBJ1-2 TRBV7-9 TGTGCCAGCAGCTTACAAGGGAGCTATGGCTACACCTTC CASSLQGSYGYTF
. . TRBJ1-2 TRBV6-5 TGTGCCAGCAGTTATTCGACAGGAGTCTCCCAGTATGGCTACACCTTC CASSYSTGVSQYGYTF
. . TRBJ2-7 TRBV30 TGTGCCTGGAGTAGCTCCGACGAGCAGTACTTC CAWSSSDEQYF
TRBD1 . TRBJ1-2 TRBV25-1 TGTGCCAGCAGTGAATTTGCAGGGGGGAACTATGGCTACACCTTC CASSEFAGGNYGYTF
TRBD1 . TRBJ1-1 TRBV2 TGTGCCAGCAGGGTGGACAGGGGTACTGAAGCTTTCTTT CASRVDRGTEAFF
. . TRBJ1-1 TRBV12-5 TGTGCTAGTGACCGGGTGGGGGGGCTGATAGGGAACACTGAAGCTTTCTTT CASDRVGGLIGNTEAFF
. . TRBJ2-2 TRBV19 TGTGCCAGTAGGAGGATCACCGGGGAGCTGTTTTTT CASRRITGELFF
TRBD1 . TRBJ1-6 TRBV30 TGTGCCTGGGGAGGGGGCGCCTCCTATAATTCACCCCTCCACTTT CAWGGGASYNSPLHF
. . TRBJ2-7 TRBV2 TGTGCCAGCAGTGAATACTACGAGCAGTACTTC CASSEYYEQYF
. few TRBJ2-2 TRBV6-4 TGTGCCAGCAGCCGAACAGGGATGGCCACCGGGGAGCTGTTTTTT CASSRTGMATGELFF
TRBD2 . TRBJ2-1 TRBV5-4 TGTGCCAGCAGCTCGTGGACTAGCGGGGGTAATGAGCAGTTCTTC CASSSWTSGGNEQFF
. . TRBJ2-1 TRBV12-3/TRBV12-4 TGTGCCAGCAGTTTCGGTTCGGTGGATGAGCAGTTCTTC CASSFGSVDEQFF
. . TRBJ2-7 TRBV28 TGTGCCAGTACAACTCAGGGGCCTTACTACGAGCAGTACTTC CASTTQGPYYEQYF
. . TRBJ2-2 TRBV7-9 TGTGCCAGCAGCCTACTACAGGGAAAGGGCGGGGAGCTGTTTTTT CASSLLQGKGGELFF